The T cell receptor beta chain under discussion was sequenced for a study of naive and memory T cell subsets. The beta constant-region primer was an equimolar mix of two oligonucleotides covering TRBC1 and TRBC2. TCRdb reprocessed the UMI-ligation and nested PCR reads via MiXCR and lists one record per CDR3 protein. Among 140,000 to 150,000 distinct CDR3 sequences listed, 17% were seen once. A note on this clonotype: The CDR3 carries no conserved terminal phenylalanine or tryptophan, so it likely arises from a read error.

Looked up from germline, CDR1 is MDHEN and CDR2 is SYDVKM. Trimming removed 7 bases at V and 6 bases at J, with 20 bases between. This CDR3 is built from 15 residues. The chain has TRBV28 and TRBJ2-3; unclear D gene. The sequence derives from a human donor in good health. Sequenced input: naive CD4+ T cells from blood. The CDR3 DNA follows: TGTGCCAGCACCCCTATTATAGGAATTAGGGATACGCAGTATTTA. It codes for CASTPIIGIRDTQYL.